Each of the 10 T cell receptor beta chains below was sequenced from the same sample in a study of T cells in Graves' hyperthyroidism and ophthalmopathy. Amplification yielded TCR beta CDR3 regions, with RNA transcripts as the source. HTBI primers were the set used in a first-round RT-PCR of the TCR CDR3. Using its own MiXCR run on the multiplex PCR reads, TCRdb lists one record per CDR3 protein. Among about 680,000 distinct CDR3 sequences listed, roughly a third were seen once. The sample taken for sequencing was blood. These receptors were obtained from a woman between 35 and 50 years old with Graves' hyperthyroidism.

This clonotype was recorded at least ten times. This chain uses TRBV6-5 with TRBJ1-1; D gene uncertain. The CDR3 has 13 residues. CDR1 MNHEY and CDR2 SVGAGI come from the germline V gene. V was clipped by 6 bases and J by 5 bases, with 13 bases between them. This CDR3 is CASSPPSVTEAFF. DNA for the CDR3: TGTGCCAGCAGCCCCCCCTCGGTGACTGAAGCTTTCTTT.

The CDR3 spells CATSRADSTNTEAFF. The CDR3 coding sequence is TGTGCCACCAGCAGAGCGGACAGTACGAACACTGAAGCTTTCTTT. The rearrangement joins TRBV15 to TRBJ1-1, with D maybe TRBD1 (6 bases). Germline values: CDR1 LNHNV, CDR2 YYDKDF (reference sequence). Trimming cost V 1 base and J 1 base, with 10 bases left between them. This CDR3 region has 15 residues.

This clonotype was counted only a few times. The V gene is TRBV7-9, the J gene TRBJ2-7, with D possibly being TRBD2 (6 bases). The length of the CDR3 is 13 residues. In germline, CDR1 is SEHNR, CDR2 FQNEAQ (reference sequence). V was pared by 5 bases and J by 3 bases, with 11 bases between. The CDR3 DNA is TGTGCCAGCAGCGGACTACACAGCTACGAGCAGTACTTC. Its translation is CASSGLHSYEQYF.

This clonotype has more than one count but fewer than ten. The chain combines TRBV7-6 with TRBJ1-6; no clear D gene. Germline V gene sequence: CDR1 SGHVS, CDR2 FNYEAQ. V lost 1 base and J 7 bases, leaving 11 bases between the germline ends. This CDR3 is 15 amino acids long. The DNA of the CDR3 is TGTGCCAGCAGCTTAGATTTATCGGGGAATTCACCCCTCCACTTT. Its protein is CASSLDLSGNSPLHF.

The CDR3 coding sequence is TGTGCCAGCAGAGAGGGACAGCGAAGCTCTGGAAACACCATATATTTT. This codes for CASREGQRSSGNTIYF. V is TRBV6-1 and J is TRBJ1-3, with TRBD1 matching over 7 bases. The CDR3 spans 16 residues. V shed 6 bases, J shed 0 bases, and the junction held 8 bases outside the gene matches. Germline loops: CDR1 MNHNS, CDR2 SASEGT.

The chain has TRBV6-5 and TRBJ1-5, with 7 bases aligning to TRBD1. The V and J ends lost 6 bases and 6 bases, in that order; junction bases with no gene match: 8. The CDR3 has 14 residues. Germline V gene sequence: CDR1 MNHEY, CDR2 SVGAGI. This CDR3 reads CASRNDRAGQPQHF. In nucleotides, the CDR3 is TGTGCCAGCAGAAACGACAGGGCGGGTCAGCCCCAGCATTTT.

This clonotype has ten or more counts. This chain uses TRBV5-4 with TRBJ1-6; D not certain. The CDR3 is 16 amino acids. Deletions cut 3 bases from V and 2 bases from J, with 12 bases between. Germline-derived CDR1 and CDR2 are SGHNT and YYREEE (reference sequence). CDR3 coding DNA: TGTGCCAGCAGCTCAGGCCCGGGTACCTATAATTCACCCCTCCACTTT. Residues: CASSSGPGTYNSPLHF. Based on the CDR3 plus reference TRBV5-4 and TRBJ1-6, the full variable domain is ETGVTQSPTHLIKTRGQQVTLRCSSQSGHNTVSWYQQALGQGPQFIFQYYREEENGRGNFPPRFSGLQFPNYSSELNVNALELDDSALYLCASSSGPGTYNSPLHFGNGTRLTVT.

This clonotype was picked up many times. This chain joins TRBV6-6 and TRBJ1-6; TRBD1 aligns across 12 bases. CDR1 is MNHNY, CDR2 SVGAGI, per germline (reference sequence). The length of the CDR3 is 14 residues. V was clipped by 6 bases and J by 7 bases; unmatched bases: 1. The CDR3 is CASRGQGANSPLHF. The CDR3 DNA reads TGTGCCAGCAGGGGACAGGGGGCGAATTCACCCCTCCACTTT.

The CDR3 loop reads CASREGVSGNTIYF. CDR3 DNA: TGTGCCAGCAGGGAAGGGGTATCTGGAAACACCATATATTTT. This chain joins TRBV9 and TRBJ1-3; TRBD1 might be the D (5 bases). Trimming pared 5 bases from V and 1 base from J, leaving 10 bases between. The CDR3 has 14 amino acids. CDR1 is SGDLS, CDR2 YYNGEE, per germline.

This chain uses TRBV29-1 with TRBJ1-5; perhaps TRBD1 as D (5 bases). The DNA end lines up better with TRBJ2-3; the J call may be wrong. CDR3 size: 14 residues. CDR1 and CDR2 from the germline V gene are SQVTM and ANQGSEA. CDR3 in DNA: TGCAGCGTTGTTACAGGATCCCTCACAGATACGCAGTATTTT. It yields the protein CSVVTGSLTDTQYF.